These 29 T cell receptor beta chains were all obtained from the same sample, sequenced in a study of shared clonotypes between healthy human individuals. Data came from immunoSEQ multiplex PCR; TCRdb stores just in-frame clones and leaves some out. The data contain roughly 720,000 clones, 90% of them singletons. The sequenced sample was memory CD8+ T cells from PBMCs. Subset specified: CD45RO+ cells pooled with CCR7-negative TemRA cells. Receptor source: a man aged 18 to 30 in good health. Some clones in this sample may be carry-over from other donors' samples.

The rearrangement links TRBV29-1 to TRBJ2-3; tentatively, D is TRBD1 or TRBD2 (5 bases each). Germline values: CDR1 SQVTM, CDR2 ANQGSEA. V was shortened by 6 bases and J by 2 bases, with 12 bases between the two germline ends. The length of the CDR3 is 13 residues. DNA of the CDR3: TGCAGCGTGGCCCCGGGGCTCACAGATACGCAGTATTTT. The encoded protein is CSVAPGLTDTQYF.

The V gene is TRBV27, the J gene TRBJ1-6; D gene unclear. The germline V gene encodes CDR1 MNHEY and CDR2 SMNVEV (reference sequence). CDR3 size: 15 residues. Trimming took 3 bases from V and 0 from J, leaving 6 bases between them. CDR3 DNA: TGTGCCAGCAGTTTGTACAGCTCCTATAATTCACCCCTCCACTTT. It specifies CASSLYSSYNSPLHF.

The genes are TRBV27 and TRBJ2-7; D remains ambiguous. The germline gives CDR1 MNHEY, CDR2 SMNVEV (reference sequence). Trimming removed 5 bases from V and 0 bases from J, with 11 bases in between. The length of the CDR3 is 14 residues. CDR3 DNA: TGTGCCAGCAGTCATCGGAAGGGCTCCTACGAGCAGTACTTC. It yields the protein CASSHRKGSYEQYF.

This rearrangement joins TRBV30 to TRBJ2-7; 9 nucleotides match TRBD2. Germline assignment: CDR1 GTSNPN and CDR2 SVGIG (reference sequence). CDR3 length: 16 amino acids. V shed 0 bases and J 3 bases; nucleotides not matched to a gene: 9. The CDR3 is CAWSVRSPSGVYEQYF. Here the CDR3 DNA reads TGTGCCTGGAGTGTACGATCCCCTAGCGGGGTCTACGAGCAGTACTTC.

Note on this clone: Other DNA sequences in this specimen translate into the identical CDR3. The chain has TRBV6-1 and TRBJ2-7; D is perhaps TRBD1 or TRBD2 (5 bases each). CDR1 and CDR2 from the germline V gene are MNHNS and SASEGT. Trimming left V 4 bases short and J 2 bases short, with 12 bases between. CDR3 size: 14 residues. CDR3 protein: CASSVGQGAYEQYF. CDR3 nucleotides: TGTGCCAGCAGTGTAGGGCAGGGAGCCTACGAGCAGTACTTC.

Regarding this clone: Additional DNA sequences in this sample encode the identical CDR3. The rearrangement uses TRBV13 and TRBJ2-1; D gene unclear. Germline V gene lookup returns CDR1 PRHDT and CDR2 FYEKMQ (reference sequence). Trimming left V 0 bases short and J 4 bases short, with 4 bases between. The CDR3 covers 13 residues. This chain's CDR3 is CASSLGAYNEQFF. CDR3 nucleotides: TGTGCCAGCAGCTTAGGGGCTTACAATGAGCAGTTCTTC. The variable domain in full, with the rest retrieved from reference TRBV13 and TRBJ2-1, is AAGVIQSPRHLIKEKRETATLKCYPIPRHDTVYWYQQGPGQDPQFLISFYEKMQSDKGSIPDRFSAQQFSDYHSELNMSSLELGDSALYFCASSLGAYNEQFFGPGTRLTVL.

CDR3 in amino acids: CASSFSRPMNTEAFF. Here the CDR3 DNA reads TGTGCCAGCAGTTTCTCGAGACCCATGAACACTGAAGCTTTCTTT. This chain links TRBV28 with TRBJ1-1; D gene ambiguous. The CDR3 is 15 amino acids. CDR1 is MDHEN, CDR2 SYDVKM, per germline. V was cut by 3 bases and J by 0 bases, with 11 bases left in between. Full variable domain (outside the CDR3, taken from reference TRBV28 and TRBJ1-1): DVKVTQSSRYLVKRTGEKVFLECVQDMDHENMFWYRQDPGLGLRLIYFSYDVKMKEKGDIPEGYSVSREKKERFSLILESASTNQTSMYLCASSFSRPMNTEAFFGQGTRLTVV.

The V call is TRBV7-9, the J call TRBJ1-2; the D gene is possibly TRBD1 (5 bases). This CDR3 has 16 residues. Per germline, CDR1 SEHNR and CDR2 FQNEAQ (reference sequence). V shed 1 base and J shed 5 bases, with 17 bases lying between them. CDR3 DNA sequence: TGTGCCAGCAGCTTAGATATGGCCAGCCCAGGGTATGGCTACACCTTC. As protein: CASSLDMASPGYGYTF. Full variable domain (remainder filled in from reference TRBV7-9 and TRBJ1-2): DTGVSQNPRHKITKRGQNVTFRCDPISEHNRLYWYRQTLGQGPEFLTYFQNEAQLEKSRLLSDRFSAERPKGSFSTLEIQRTEQGDSAMYLCASSLDMASPGYGYTFGSGTRLTVV.

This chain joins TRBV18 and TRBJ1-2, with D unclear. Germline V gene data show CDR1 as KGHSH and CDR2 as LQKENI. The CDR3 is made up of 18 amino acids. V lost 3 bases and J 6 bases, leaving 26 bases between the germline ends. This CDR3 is CASSPKDDREAEGHGYTF. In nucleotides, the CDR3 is TGTGCCAGCTCACCGAAAGATGACCGGGAGGCAGAAGGGCATGGCTACACCTTC.

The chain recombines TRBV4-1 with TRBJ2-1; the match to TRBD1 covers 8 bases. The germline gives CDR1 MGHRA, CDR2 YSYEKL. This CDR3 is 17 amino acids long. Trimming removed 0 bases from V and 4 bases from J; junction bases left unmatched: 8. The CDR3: CASSQDAGTGIYNEQFF. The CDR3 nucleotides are TGCGCCAGCAGCCAAGATGCCGGGACAGGAATTTACAATGAGCAGTTCTTC.

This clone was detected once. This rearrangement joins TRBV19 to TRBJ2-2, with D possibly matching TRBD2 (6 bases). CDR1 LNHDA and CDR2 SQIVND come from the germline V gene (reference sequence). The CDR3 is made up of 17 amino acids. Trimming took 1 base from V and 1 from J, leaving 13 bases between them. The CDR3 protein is CASSIAVTRLNTGELFF. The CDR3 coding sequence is TGTGCCAGTAGTATAGCCGTGACTAGGTTGAACACCGGGGAGCTGTTTTTT.

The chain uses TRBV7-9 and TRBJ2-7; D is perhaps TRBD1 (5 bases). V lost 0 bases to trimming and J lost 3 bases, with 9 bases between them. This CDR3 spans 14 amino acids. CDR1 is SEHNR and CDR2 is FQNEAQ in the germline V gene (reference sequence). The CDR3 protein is CASSLAGRNYEQYF. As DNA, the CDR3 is TGTGCCAGCAGCTTAGCGGGGCGGAACTACGAGCAGTACTTC. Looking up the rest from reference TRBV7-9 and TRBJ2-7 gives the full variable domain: DTGVSQNPRHKITKRGQNVTFRCDPISEHNRLYWYRQTLGQGPEFLTYFQNEAQLEKSRLLSDRFSAERPKGSFSTLEIQRTEQGDSAMYLCASSLAGRNYEQYFGPGTRLTVT.

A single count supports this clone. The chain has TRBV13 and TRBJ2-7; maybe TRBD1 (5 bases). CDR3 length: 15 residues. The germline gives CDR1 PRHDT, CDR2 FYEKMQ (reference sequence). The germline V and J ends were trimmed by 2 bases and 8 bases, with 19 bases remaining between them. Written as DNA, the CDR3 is TGTGCCAGCAGCTTATCCGAACAGGTACTTCTCAAGCAGTACTTC. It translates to CASSLSEQVLLKQYF.

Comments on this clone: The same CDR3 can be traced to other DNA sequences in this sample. The CDR3 sequence: CASSLRDGSYEQYF. Written as DNA, the CDR3 is TGTGCCAGCAGTTTACGGGACGGTTCCTACGAGCAGTACTTC. The rearrangement links TRBV27 to TRBJ2-7, with D perhaps TRBD1 or TRBD2 (5 bases each). The ends were cut back, 2 bases at V and 1 base at J, with 9 bases in the middle. CDR1 and CDR2 (germline): MNHEY, SMNVEV (reference sequence). CDR3 length: 14 residues.

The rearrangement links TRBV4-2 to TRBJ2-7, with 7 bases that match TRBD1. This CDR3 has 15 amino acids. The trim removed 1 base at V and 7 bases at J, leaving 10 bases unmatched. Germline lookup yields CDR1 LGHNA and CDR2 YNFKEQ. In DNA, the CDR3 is TGTGCCAGCAGCCAAGGGACAGGTCCCTTCTATGAGCAGTACTTC. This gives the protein CASSQGTGPFYEQYF.

The CDR3 nucleotides are TGCGCCAGCCGCCCTGCGGCAGGGAACACCGGGGAGCTGTTTTTT. The encoded protein is CASRPAAGNTGELFF. The chain couples TRBV5-1 to TRBJ2-2; no reliable D call. V was trimmed by 7 bases and J by 1 base, leaving 14 bases between them. The CDR3 sequence is 15 residues long. The germline CDR1 and CDR2 sequences are SGHRS and YFSETQ.

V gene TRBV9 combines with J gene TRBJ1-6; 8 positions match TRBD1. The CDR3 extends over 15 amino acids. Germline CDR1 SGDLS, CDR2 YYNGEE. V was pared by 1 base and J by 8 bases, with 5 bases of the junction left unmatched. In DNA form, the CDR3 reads TGTGCCAGCAGCGTACAGACAGGGGTCGATTCACCCCTCCACTTT. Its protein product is CASSVQTGVDSPLHF.

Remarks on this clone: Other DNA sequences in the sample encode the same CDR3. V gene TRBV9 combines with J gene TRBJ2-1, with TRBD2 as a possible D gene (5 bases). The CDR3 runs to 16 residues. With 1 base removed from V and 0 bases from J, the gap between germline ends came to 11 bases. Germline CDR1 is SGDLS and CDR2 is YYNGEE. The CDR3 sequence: CASSVSGRSSYNEQFF. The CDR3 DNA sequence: TGTGCCAGCAGCGTAAGCGGCCGGAGCTCCTACAATGAGCAGTTCTTC. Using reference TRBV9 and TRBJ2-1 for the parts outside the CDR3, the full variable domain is DSGVTQTPKHLITATGQRVTLRCSPRSGDLSVYWYQQSLDQGLQFLIQYYNGEERAKGNILERFSAQQFPDLHSELNLSSLELGDSALYFCASSVSGRSSYNEQFFGPGTRLTVL.

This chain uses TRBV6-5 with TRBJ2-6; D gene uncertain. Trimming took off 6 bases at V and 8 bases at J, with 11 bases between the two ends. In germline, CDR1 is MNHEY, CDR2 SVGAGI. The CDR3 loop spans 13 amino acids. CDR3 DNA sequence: TGTGCCAGCAGCGCGTTTCACACCAACGTCCTGACTTTC. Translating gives CASSAFHTNVLTF.

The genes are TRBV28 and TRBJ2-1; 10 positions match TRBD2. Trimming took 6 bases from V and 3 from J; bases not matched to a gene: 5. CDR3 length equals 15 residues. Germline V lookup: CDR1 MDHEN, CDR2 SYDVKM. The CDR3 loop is CASSVSGRVYNEQFF. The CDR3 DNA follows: TGTGCCAGCAGCGTAAGCGGGAGGGTCTACAATGAGCAGTTCTTC.

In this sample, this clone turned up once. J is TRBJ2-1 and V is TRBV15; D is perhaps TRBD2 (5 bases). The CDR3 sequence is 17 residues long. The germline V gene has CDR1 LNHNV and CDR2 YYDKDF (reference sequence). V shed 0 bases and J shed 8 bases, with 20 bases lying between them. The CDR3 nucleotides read TGTGCCACCAGCAGAGATCGCCCGGGAATGGTGTTGGATGAGCAGTTCTTC. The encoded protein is CATSRDRPGMVLDEQFF.

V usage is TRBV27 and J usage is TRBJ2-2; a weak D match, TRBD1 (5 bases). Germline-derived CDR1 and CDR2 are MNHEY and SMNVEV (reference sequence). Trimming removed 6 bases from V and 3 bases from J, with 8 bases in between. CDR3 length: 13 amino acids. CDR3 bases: TGTGCCAGCAGGGGGCGCGACACCGGGGAGCTGTTTTTT. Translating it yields CASRGRDTGELFF.

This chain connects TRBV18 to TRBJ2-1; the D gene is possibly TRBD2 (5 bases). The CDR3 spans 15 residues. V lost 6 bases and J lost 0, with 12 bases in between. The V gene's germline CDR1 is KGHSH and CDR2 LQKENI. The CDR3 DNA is TGTGCCAGCTCGCGGACTCCTAGCTCCTACAATGAGCAGTTCTTC. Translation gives CASSRTPSSYNEQFF.

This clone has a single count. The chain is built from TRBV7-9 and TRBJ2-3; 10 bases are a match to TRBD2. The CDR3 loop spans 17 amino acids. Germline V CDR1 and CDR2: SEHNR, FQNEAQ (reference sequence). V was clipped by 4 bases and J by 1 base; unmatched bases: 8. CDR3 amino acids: CASSSPGLAGGTDTQYF. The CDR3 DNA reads TGTGCCAGCAGCTCCCCGGGGCTAGCGGGAGGCACAGATACGCAGTATTTT.

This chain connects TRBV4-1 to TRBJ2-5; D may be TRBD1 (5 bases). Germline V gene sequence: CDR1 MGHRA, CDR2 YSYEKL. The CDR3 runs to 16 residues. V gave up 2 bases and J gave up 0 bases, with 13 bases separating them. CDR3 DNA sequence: TGCGCCAGCAGCCAACTCCAAGGGGCGTACCAAGAGACCCAGTACTTC. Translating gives CASSQLQGAYQETQYF.

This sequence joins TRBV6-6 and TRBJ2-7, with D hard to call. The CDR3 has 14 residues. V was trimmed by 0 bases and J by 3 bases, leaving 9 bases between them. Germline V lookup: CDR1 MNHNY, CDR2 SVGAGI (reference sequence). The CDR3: CASSYSSADYEQYF. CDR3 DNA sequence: TGTGCCAGCAGTTACTCGTCGGCAGACTACGAGCAGTACTTC.

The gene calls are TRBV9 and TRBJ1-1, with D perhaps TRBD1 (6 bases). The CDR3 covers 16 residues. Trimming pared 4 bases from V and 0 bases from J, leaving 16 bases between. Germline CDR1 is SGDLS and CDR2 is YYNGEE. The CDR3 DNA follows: TGTGCCAGCAGCCCACAAACTGGGGGCATGAACACTGAAGCTTTCTTT. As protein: CASSPQTGGMNTEAFF.

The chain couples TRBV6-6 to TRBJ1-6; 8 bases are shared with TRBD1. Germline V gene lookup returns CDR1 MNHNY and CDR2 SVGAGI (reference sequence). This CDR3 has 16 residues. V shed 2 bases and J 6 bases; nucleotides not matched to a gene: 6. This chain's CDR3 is CASSYATRGPNSPLHF. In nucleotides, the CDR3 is TGTGCCAGCAGTTACGCAACCAGGGGGCCTAATTCACCCCTCCACTTT.

This chain's CDR3 is CASSVGWTSATDTQYF. The CDR3 DNA reads as TGTGCCAGCAGCGTAGGGTGGACTAGCGCCACAGATACGCAGTATTTT. The chain links TRBV9 to TRBJ2-3, with 9 bases matching TRBD2. From germline, CDR1 is SGDLS and CDR2 YYNGEE. V shed 0 bases, J shed 2 bases, and the junction held 4 bases outside the gene matches. CDR3 length: 16 residues.